The clone carrying this T cell receptor (beta chain) is termed medium-sized. The CDR3 extends over 15 amino acids. The germline V and J ends were trimmed by 0 bases and 1 base, with 10 bases remaining between them. Per germline, CDR1 SGHNT and CDR2 YYREEE (reference sequence). This record comes from a study of control samples from healthy donors and cancer patients. Sequencing was performed with immunoSEQ multiplex PCR; in TCRdb, only in-frame clones are kept and a portion is missing. The sample has about 38,000 clones; around 88% are singletons. Sequencing was performed on PBMCs. This rearrangement joins TRBV5-4 to TRBJ1-1; D is unresolved. The sequence was collected from a woman aged 55 to 70 with lung cancer. The CDR3 DNA reads as TGTGCCAGCAGCTTGGAGGGCCTCGGGAACACTGAAGCTTTCTTT. It yields the protein CASSLEGLGNTEAFF.